The 2 T cell receptor beta chains given below trace back to one sample, sequenced in a study of blood T cells in healthy people across ages. The authors ran a second PCR of about 7 to 11 cycles using a sample-barcoded 5' primer and a J-beta primer mix. One entry per CDR3 protein, called by TCRdb with MiXCR from the 5' RACE reads. The table shows approximately 2,000,000 distinct CDR3 sequences, with 30% to 40% occurring only once. The specimen was blood. Receptors were obtained from a human donor in good health.

This clonotype was observed a few times. This rearrangement joins TRBV7-8 to TRBJ1-2; tentative D call: TRBD1 (5 bases). Per the germline V gene, CDR1 is SGHVS and CDR2 is FQNEAQ. The CDR3 contains 16 residues. V shed 3 bases and J shed 4 bases, with 18 bases lying between them. The CDR3 coding sequence is TGTGCCAGCAGCTTTTGGGCAGGAGGGGAACTCTATGGCTACACCTTC. Translating gives CASSFWAGGELYGYTF.

The chain has TRBV7-2 and TRBJ2-2; D is unresolved. Germline V gene sequence: CDR1 SGHTA, CDR2 FQGNSA. Trimming pared 0 bases from V and 4 bases from J, leaving 9 bases between. The CDR3 totals 15 residues. In DNA form, the CDR3 reads TGTGCCAGCAGCTTAGCTAATCAGCCCACCGGGGAGCTGTTTTTT. It specifies CASSLANQPTGELFF.